The T cell receptor (beta chain) under discussion was sequenced for a study of CD8 T cells in ankylosing spondylitis. Trimming removed 0 bases from V and 4 bases from J; junction bases left unmatched: 6. The CDR3 spans 17 residues. Germline CDR1 is MNHEY and CDR2 is SVGAGI. From the 5' RACE reads, TCRdb called clonotypes with MiXCR, one entry per CDR3 protein. The sample consists of about 240,000 distinct CDR3 sequences, around 7.8% of them appearing once. General observations from the study: Significant enrichment of disease-linked clones was reportedly seen in matched ankylosing spondylitis synovial fluid. Earlier literature documents some of the motif variants in reactive arthritis synovial fluid and blood. Characteristic of ankylosing spondylitis blood, it appeared, was a TCR beta motif comprising several highly homologous variants. CD8+ disease-linked clones were present at relatively low frequencies in blood.

Ten or more counts support this clonotype. The antigen remains undetermined. The chain links TRBV6-5 to TRBJ2-1, with 10 positions matching TRBD2. The source is a male donor with ankylosing spondylitis or in good health (not recorded which). Source material: blood, either unsorted or a sorted T cell fraction (not recorded which). CDR3 region: CASSYSGLAGVYNEQFF. The CDR3 DNA reads TGTGCCAGCAGTTACTCCGGTCTAGCGGGGGTTTACAATGAGCAGTTCTTC.